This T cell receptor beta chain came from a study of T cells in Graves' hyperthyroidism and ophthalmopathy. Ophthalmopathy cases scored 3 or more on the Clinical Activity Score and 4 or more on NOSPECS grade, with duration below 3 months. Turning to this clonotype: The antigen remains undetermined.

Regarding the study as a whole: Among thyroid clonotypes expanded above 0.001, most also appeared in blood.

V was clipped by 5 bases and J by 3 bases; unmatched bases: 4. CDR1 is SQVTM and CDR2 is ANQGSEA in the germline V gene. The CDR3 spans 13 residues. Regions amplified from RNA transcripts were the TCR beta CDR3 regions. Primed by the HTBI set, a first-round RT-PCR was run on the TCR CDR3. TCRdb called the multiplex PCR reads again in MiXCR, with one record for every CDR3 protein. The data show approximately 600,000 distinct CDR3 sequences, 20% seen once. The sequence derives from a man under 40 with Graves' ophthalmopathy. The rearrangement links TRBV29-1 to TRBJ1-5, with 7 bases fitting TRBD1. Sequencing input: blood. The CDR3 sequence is CSVIQGSNQPQHF. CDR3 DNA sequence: TGCAGCGTTATACAGGGGTCCAATCAGCCCCAGCATTTT.